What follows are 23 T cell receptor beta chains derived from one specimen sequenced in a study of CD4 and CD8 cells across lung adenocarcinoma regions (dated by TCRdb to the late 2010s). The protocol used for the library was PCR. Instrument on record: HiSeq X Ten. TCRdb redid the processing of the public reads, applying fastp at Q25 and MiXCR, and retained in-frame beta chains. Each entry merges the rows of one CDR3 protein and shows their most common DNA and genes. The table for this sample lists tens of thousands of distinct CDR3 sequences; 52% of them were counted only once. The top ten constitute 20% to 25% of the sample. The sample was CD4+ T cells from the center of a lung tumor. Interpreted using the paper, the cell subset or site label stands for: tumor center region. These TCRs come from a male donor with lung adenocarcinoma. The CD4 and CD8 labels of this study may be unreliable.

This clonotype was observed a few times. For the CDR3, the DNA is TGTGCCAGCAGCCAAGAGGCGGGGGGGGCATTCGGCACTGAAGCTTTCTTT. This encodes CASSQEAGGAFGTEAFF. This sequence joins TRBV4-2 and TRBJ1-1; D possibly corresponds to TRBD1 (6 bases). The V gene's germline CDR1 is LGHNA and CDR2 YNFKEQ. The ends were cut back, 0 bases at V and 4 bases at J, with 18 bases in the middle. This CDR3 contains 17 residues.

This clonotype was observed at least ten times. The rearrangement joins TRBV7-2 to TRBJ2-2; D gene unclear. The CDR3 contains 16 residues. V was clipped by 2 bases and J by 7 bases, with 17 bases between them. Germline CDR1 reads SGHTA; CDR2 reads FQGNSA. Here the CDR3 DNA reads TGTGCCAGCAGCTTAAATTCGGCAACGACGGGCGGGGAGCTGTTTTTT. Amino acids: CASSLNSATTGGELFF.

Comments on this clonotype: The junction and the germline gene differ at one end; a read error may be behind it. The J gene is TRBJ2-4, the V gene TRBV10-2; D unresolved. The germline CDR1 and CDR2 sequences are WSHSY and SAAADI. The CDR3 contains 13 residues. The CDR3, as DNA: TGCGCCACGGGTCAGACCGACGAAGACATGCAGTACTTC. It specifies CATGQTDEDMQYF.

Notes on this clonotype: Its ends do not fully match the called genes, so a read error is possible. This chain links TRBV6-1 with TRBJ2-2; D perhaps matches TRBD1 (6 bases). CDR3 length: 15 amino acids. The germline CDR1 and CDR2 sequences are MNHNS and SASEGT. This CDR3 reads CASSLQSGIPGEQFF. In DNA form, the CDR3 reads TGTGCCAGCAGCCTCCAGTCCGGAATTCCAGGGGAGCAGTTTTTT.

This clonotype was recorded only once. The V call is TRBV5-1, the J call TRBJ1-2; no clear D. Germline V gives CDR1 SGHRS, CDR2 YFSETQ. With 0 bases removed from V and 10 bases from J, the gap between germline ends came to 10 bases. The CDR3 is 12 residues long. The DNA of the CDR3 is TGCGCCAGCAGCTTGGACGGCAAGTCCTACACCTTC. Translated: CASSLDGKSYTF.

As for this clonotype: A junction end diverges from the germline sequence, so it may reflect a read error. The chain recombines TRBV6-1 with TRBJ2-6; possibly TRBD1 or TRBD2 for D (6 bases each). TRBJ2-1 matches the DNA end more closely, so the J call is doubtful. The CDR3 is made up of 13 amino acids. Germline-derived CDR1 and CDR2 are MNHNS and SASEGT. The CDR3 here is CGGAPPGAYDQFF. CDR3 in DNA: TGCGGGGGCGCACCTCCGGGGGCCTACGACCAGTTCTTC.

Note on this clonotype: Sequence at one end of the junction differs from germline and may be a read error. The CDR3 sequence is CASSGLAGAVRNTQYF. CDR3 sequence (DNA): TGCGCCAGCAGCGGCCTAGCGGGAGCCGTCAGGAATACGCAGTATTTC. The chain is built from TRBV4-1 and TRBJ2-3; 10 nucleotides align to TRBD2. Germline values: CDR1 MGHRA, CDR2 YSYEKL. The length of the CDR3 is 16 residues.

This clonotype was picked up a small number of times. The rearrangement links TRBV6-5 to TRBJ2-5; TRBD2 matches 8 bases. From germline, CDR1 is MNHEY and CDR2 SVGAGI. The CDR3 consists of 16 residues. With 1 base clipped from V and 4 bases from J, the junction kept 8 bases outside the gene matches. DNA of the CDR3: TGTGCCAGCAGTTACTGGGGAGCGGGGGCGGGAGAGACCCAGTACTTC. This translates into CASSYWGAGAGETQYF.

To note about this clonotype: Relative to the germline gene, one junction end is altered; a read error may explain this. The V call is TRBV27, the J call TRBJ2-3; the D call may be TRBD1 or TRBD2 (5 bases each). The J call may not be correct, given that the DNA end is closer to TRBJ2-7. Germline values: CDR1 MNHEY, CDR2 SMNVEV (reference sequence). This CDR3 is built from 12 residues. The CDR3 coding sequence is TGCTCGGGGCTGCCAGGGTCAGATACGCAGTACTTC. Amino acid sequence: CSGLPGSDTQYF.

The CDR3 loop is CASSETGQNTDTQYF. CDR3 bases: TGTGCCAGCAGCGAGACCGGACAGAACACAGATACCCAGTACTTC. The rearrangement joins TRBV7-3 to TRBJ2-3; weak D call: TRBD1 (6 bases). Matching the DNA end better, TRBJ2-5 makes the J call doubtful. The CDR3 length is 15 residues. Looked up from germline, CDR1 is SGHTA and CDR2 is FQGTGA.

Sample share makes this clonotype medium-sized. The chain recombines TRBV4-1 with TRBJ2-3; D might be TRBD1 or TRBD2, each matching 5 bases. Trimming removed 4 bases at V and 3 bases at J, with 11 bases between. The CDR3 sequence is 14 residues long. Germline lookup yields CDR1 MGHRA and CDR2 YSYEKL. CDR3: CASSPIEGTDTQYF. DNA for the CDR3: TGCGCCAGCAGCCCCATCGAGGGGACAGATACGCAGTATTTT.

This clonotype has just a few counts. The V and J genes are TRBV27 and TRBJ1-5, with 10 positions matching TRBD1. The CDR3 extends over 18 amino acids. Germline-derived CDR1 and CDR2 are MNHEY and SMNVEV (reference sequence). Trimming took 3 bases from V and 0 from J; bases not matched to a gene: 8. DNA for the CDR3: TGTGCCAGCAGTTTTCCCCCCGGGACAGGGGTTAGCAATCAGCCCCAGCATTTT. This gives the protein CASSFPPGTGVSNQPQHF.

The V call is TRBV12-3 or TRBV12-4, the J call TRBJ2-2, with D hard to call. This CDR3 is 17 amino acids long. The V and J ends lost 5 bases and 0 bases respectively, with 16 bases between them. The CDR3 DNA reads TGTGCCAGCAGTCTTTGGGTGGCAGTGGCGAACACCGGGGAGCTGTTTTTT. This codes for CASSLWVAVANTGELFF.

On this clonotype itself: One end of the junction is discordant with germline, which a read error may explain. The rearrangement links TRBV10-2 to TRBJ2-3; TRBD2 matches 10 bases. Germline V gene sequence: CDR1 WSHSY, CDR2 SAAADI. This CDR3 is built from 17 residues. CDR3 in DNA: TGCGCCAGCAGTGAATTAGCGGGGGGTGTGAGCACAGATACGCAGTACTTT. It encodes CASSELAGGVSTDTQYF.

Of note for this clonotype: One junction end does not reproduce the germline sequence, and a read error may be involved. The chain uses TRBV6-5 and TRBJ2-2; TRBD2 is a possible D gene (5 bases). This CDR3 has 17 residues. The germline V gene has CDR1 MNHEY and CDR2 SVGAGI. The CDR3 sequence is CASSYSGLAAGPGELYF. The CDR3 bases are TGTGCCAGCAGTTACTCGGGCCTCGCAGCCGGTCCCGGGGAGCTGTATTTT.

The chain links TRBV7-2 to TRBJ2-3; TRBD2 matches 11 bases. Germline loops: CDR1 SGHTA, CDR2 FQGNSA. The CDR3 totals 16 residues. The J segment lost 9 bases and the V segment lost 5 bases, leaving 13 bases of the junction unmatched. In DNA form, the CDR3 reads TGTGCCAGCAGCATCGGGACTAGCGGCCCCCTTTCCACGCAGTATTTT. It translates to CASSIGTSGPLSTQYF.

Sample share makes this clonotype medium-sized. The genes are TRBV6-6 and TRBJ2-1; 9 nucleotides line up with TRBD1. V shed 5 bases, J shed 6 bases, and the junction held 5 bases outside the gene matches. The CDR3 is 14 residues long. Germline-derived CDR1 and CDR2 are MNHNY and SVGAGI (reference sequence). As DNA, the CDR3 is TGTGCCAGCAGTACCCGGGACAGGGCCAATGAGCAGTTCTTC. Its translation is CASSTRDRANEQFF.

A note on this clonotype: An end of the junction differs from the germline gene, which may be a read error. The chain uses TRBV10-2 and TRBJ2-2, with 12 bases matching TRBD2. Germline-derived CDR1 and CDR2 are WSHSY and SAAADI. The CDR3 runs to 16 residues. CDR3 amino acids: CASSGLAGGPKGEQFF. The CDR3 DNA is TGCGCCAGCAGTGGCCTAGCGGGAGGGCCCAAAGGGGAGCAGTTCTTT.

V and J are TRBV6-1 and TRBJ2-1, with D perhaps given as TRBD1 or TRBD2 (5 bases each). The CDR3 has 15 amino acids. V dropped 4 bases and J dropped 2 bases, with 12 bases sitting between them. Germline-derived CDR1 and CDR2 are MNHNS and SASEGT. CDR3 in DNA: TGTGCCAGCAGTGCTAGGGACCCTCCCTACAATGAGCAGTTCTTC. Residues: CASSARDPPYNEQFF.

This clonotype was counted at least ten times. CDR3 nucleotide sequence: TGTGCCAGCAGACCCATGGGAGCGGGAAACACCATATATTTT. Residues: CASRPMGAGNTIYF. The rearrangement uses TRBV6-1 and TRBJ1-3; D is ambiguous. The CDR3 contains 14 residues. V gave up 6 bases and J gave up 4 bases, with 13 bases separating them. The germline CDR1 and CDR2 sequences are MNHNS and SASEGT.

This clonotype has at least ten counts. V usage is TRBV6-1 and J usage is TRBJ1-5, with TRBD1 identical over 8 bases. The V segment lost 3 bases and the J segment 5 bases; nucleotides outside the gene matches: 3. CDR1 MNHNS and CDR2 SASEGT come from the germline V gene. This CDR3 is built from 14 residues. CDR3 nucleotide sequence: TGTGCCAGCAGTGACATACAGGGGGATCAGCCCCAGCATTTT. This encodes CASSDIQGDQPQHF.

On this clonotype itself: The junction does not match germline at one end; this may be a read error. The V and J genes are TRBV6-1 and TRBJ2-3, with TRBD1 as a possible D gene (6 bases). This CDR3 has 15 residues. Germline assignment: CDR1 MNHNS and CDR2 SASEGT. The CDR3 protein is CASSQGQGHKNTQYF. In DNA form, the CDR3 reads TGTGCCAGCAGTCAGGGGCAAGGGCACAAAAATACGCAGTATTTC.

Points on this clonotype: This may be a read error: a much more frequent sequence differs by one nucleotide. CDR3 sequence: CASSLSSGPRGTQLF. The CDR3 bases are TGTGCCAGCAGTTTATCTAGCGGACCTAGGGGGACCCAGCTCTTC. The chain links TRBV27 to TRBJ2-1, with D possibly called TRBD1 or TRBD2 (6 bases each). Germline values: CDR1 MNHEY, CDR2 SMNVEV (reference sequence). There are 15 residues in the CDR3.